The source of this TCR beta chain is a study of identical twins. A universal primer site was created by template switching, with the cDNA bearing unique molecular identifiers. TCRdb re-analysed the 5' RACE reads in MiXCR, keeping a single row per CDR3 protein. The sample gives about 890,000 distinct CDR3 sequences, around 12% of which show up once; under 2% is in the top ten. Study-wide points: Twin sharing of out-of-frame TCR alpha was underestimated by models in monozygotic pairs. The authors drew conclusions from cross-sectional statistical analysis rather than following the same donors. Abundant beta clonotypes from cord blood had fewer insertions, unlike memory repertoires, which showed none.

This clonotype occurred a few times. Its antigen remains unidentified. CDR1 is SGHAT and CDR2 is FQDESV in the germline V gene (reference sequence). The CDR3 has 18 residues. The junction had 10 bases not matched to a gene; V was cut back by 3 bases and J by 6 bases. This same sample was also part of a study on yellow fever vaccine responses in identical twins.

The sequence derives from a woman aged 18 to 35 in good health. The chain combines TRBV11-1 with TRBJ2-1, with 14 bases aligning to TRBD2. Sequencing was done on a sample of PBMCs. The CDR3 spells CASSLLGTSGSRGNEQFF. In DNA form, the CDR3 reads TGTGCCAGCAGCTTGCTTGGGACTAGCGGGAGCCGGGGCAATGAGCAGTTCTTC. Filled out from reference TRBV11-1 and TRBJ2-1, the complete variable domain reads EAEVAQSPRYKITEKSQAVAFWCDPISGHATLYWYRQILGQGPELLVQFQDESVVDDSQLPKDRFSAERLKGVDSTLKIQPAELGDSAMYLCASSLLGTSGSRGNEQFFGPGTRLTVL.